These 31 T cell receptor beta chains came from one sample sequenced in a study of T cell repertoires in cytomegalovirus infection (dated 2019 in TCRdb). The sample's treatment or condition, from its label and the paper: in vitro stimulation with specific CMV peptide epitopes to enrich CMV-specific T cells. Antigens for these TCRs are unknown. The listed sequencing device is Illumina HiSeq 1500. The public reads were reprocessed in TCRdb via fastp at Q25 and MiXCR, keeping in-frame beta chains. A single entry per CDR3 protein holds the most common genes and DNA from its merged rows. For this sample there are some 920,000 distinct CDR3 sequences; approximately 32% appear just once. Clones ranked in the top ten supply roughly an eighth of the sample. The input for sequencing was cultured CD8+ T cells from PBMCs, taken from culture after CMV antigen stimulation. Every receptor here comes from a human donor in good health (CMV status not recorded). Some clones in this sample may be carry-over from other donors' samples.

The V gene is TRBV14, the J gene TRBJ1-6; D not certain. This CDR3 is built from 13 residues. The germline CDR1 and CDR2 sequences are SGHDN and FVKESK. Trimming pared 2 bases from V and 7 bases from J, leaving 6 bases between. In nucleotides, the CDR3 is TGTGCCAGCAGCCAACTTACCAATTCACCCCTCCACTTT. As protein: CASSQLTNSPLHF. Complete variable domain (other parts from reference TRBV14 and TRBJ1-6): EAGVTQFPSHSVIEKGQTVTLRCDPISGHDNLYWYRRVMGKEIKFLLHFVKESKQDESGMPNNRFLAERTGGTYSTLKVQPAELEDSGVYFCASSQLTNSPLHFGNGTRLTVT.

This clonotype was detected many times. The chain employs TRBV7-6 and TRBJ1-6, with D possibly being TRBD1 (6 bases). Germline V gene sequence: CDR1 SGHVS, CDR2 FNYEAQ. The V end was cut by 5 bases, the J end by 7 bases, with 12 bases between. The CDR3 sequence is 14 residues long. The CDR3 nucleotides are TGTGCCAGCAGCCCCAGGGGCTACAATTCACCCCTCCACTTT. This translates into CASSPRGYNSPLHF.

This clonotype has ten or more counts. The gene calls are TRBV12-3 or TRBV12-4 and TRBJ1-5; the D is unclear. V lost 1 base and J 6 bases, leaving 7 bases between the germline ends. CDR3 length: 13 residues. CDR3 amino acids: CASSLGHGQPQHF. DNA of the CDR3: TGTGCCAGCAGTTTAGGGCATGGTCAGCCCCAGCATTTT.

The chain couples TRBV7-6 to TRBJ1-5; 12 nucleotides agree with TRBD1. The trim removed 3 bases at V and 4 bases at J, leaving 4 bases unmatched. This CDR3 contains 16 residues. Germline values: CDR1 SGHVS, CDR2 FNYEAQ. Written as DNA, the CDR3 is TGTGCCAGCAGCTTGGGGACAGGGGGCGCAAATCAGCCCCAGCATTTT. Amino acids: CASSLGTGGANQPQHF.

The rearrangement joins TRBV6-2 or TRBV6-3 to TRBJ2-1, with 9 bases fitting TRBD2. CDR3 length: 16 residues. Per the germline V gene, CDR1 is MNHEY and CDR2 is SVGEGT. Unmatched junction bases numbered 4, after V lost 4 bases and J lost 0 bases. The CDR3 loop reads CASSSSGEISYNEQFF. The DNA for the CDR3 is TGTGCCAGCAGTTCTAGCGGGGAGATCTCCTACAATGAGCAGTTCTTC.

The gene calls are TRBV15 and TRBJ2-1; no definite D call. Per the germline V gene, CDR1 is LNHNV and CDR2 is YYDKDF (reference sequence). V was shortened by 4 bases and J by 2 bases, with 15 bases between the two germline ends. CDR3 size: 16 residues. The DNA for the CDR3 is TGTGCCACCAGCACCAACAAACATCTGGCCTACAATGAGCAGTTCTTC. This codes for CATSTNKHLAYNEQFF.

In its sample, this clonotype was seen a few times. This chain uses TRBV4-1 with TRBJ2-3; 8 nucleotides align to TRBD2. CDR3 length: 19 residues. V trimming: 1 base; J trimming: 3 bases; junction bases outside the gene matches: 15. Germline V CDR1 and CDR2: MGHRA, YSYEKL. CDR3 residues: CASSQVSASGGPSTDTQYF. CDR3 nucleotide sequence: TGCGCCAGCAGCCAAGTTTCCGCGTCGGGGGGGCCGTCGACAGATACGCAGTATTTT.

The rearrangement joins TRBV5-4 to TRBJ2-7; TRBD1 agrees at 7 bases. This CDR3 has 16 residues. From germline, CDR1 is SGHNT and CDR2 YYREEE (reference sequence). The J segment lost 1 base and the V segment lost 0 bases, leaving 7 bases of the junction unmatched. The CDR3 sequence is CASSLGDRSKSYEQYV. The DNA for the CDR3 is TGTGCCAGCAGCTTGGGGGACAGATCGAAGTCCTACGAGCAGTACGTC.

In this sample, this clonotype turned up many times. The chain joins TRBV7-3 to TRBJ2-1; D possibly matches TRBD1 or TRBD2 (5 bases each). CDR1 is SGHTA, CDR2 FQGTGA, per germline. The CDR3 length is 15 residues. V was shortened by 2 bases and J by 3 bases, with 11 bases between the two germline ends. The CDR3 coding sequence is TGTGCCAGCAGCTTACCCCGGGACGGCTACAATGAGCAGTTCTTC. It is translated as CASSLPRDGYNEQFF.

The chain uses TRBV5-1 and TRBJ2-1, with 10 bases matching TRBD1. V shed 6 bases and J 7 bases; nucleotides not matched to a gene: 7. Germline V gives CDR1 SGHRS, CDR2 YFSETQ. CDR3 length equals 14 residues. In nucleotides, the CDR3 is TGCGCCAGCAACGCGGGACAGGGGTTGAATGAGCAGTTCTTC. As protein: CASNAGQGLNEQFF.

This clonotype was recorded at least ten times. V usage is TRBV7-2 and J usage is TRBJ2-2; 8 positions agree with TRBD2. The CDR3 has 15 residues. V shed 7 bases, J shed 2 bases, and the junction held 6 bases outside the gene matches. The V gene's germline CDR1 is SGHTA and CDR2 FQGNSA. The CDR3 protein is CASTRAGANTGELFF. Written as DNA, the CDR3 is TGTGCCAGCACCCGAGCGGGGGCCAACACCGGGGAGCTGTTTTTT.

This clonotype was seen just once. This could be a read error, since a much larger clone is one nucleotide away. The CDR3 does not end in the conserved phenylalanine or tryptophan, so this is likely a read error. The chain's CDR3 is CASSSWGENEQFS. The CDR3 DNA reads TGTGCCAGCAGCTCCTGGGGGGAGAATGAGCAGTTCTCC. The rearrangement uses TRBV7-9 and TRBJ2-1; D possibly corresponds to TRBD2 (6 bases). Germline lookup yields CDR1 SEHNR and CDR2 FQNEAQ (reference sequence). This CDR3 has 13 residues. Trimming pared 4 bases from V and 7 bases from J, leaving 11 bases between.

This clonotype turned up a few times. The V call is TRBV9, the J call TRBJ2-3; D is unresolved. Germline loops: CDR1 SGDLS, CDR2 YYNGEE. V gave up 0 bases and J gave up 8 bases, with 25 bases separating them. The CDR3 extends over 18 amino acids. CDR3: CASSVAPIEVGRVGTQYF. The CDR3 DNA follows: TGTGCCAGCAGCGTAGCTCCAATAGAGGTTGGAAGGGTTGGTACGCAGTATTTT.

The chain links TRBV6-1 to TRBJ2-7; D is possibly TRBD1 (6 bases). V shed 1 base and J shed 5 bases, with 15 bases lying between them. CDR3 length: 15 residues. Per the germline V gene, CDR1 is MNHNS and CDR2 is SASEGT. The CDR3 DNA is TGTGCCAGCAGTGAAGAGGGTACAGGGAAGGACGAGCAGTACGTC. It is translated as CASSEEGTGKDEQYV.

This clonotype has more than one count but fewer than ten. The chain combines TRBV12-3 or TRBV12-4 with TRBJ1-2; 9 bases agree with TRBD1. This CDR3 is 13 amino acids long. Trimming removed 6 bases from V and 7 bases from J; junction bases left unmatched: 6. The CDR3 nucleotides read TGTGCCAGCAGCCAAACAGGGGGCTTTGGCTACACCTTC. It specifies CASSQTGGFGYTF.

The rearrangement uses TRBV6-5 and TRBJ1-3; 7 bases agree with TRBD1. This CDR3 is built from 14 residues. Germline V gene data show CDR1 as MNHEY and CDR2 as SVGAGI. V gave up 4 bases and J gave up 2 bases; unmatched junction bases: 2. The CDR3 loop reads CASSWQGAGNTIYF. For the CDR3, the DNA is TGTGCCAGCAGTTGGCAGGGGGCTGGAAACACCATATATTTT.

Worth noting for this clonotype: Without the conserved terminal phenylalanine or tryptophan, this CDR3 likely stems from a read error. The V gene is TRBV12-3 or TRBV12-4, the J gene TRBJ2-3; 10 bases map to TRBD2. The CDR3 totals 16 residues. Germline trimming cut 6 bases from V and 2 bases from J; bases unmatched to any gene: 8. The DNA for the CDR3 is TGTGCCAGCAGACCAGGGACTAGCGCATACACAGATACGCAGTATTCT. Translated: CASRPGTSAYTDTQYS.

This clonotype was counted ten times or more. The rearrangement uses TRBV7-2 and TRBJ2-5; 9 bases line up with TRBD2. V trimming: 5 bases; J trimming: 5 bases; junction bases outside the gene matches: 12. The germline V gene has CDR1 SGHTA and CDR2 FQGNSA. This CDR3 contains 16 residues. CDR3 amino acids: CASSLPPWTSAETQYF. Here the CDR3 DNA reads TGTGCCAGCAGCCTACCCCCCTGGACTAGCGCTGAGACCCAGTACTTC.

This chain connects TRBV3-1 to TRBJ2-7; 8 bases line up with TRBD1. From germline, CDR1 is LGHDT and CDR2 YNNKEL (reference sequence). After removal of 2 bases from V and 3 bases from J, the junction contained 12 bases not matched to a gene. The CDR3 has 17 amino acids. The CDR3 region has the DNA TGTGCCAGCAGCCAACCCTCGCGGACAGGGTTGAACTACGAGCAGTACTTC. Its protein is CASSQPSRTGLNYEQYF.

A few counts support this clonotype. V gene TRBV6-5 combines with J gene TRBJ2-1, with 8 bases identical to TRBD1. This CDR3 contains 16 residues. Germline values: CDR1 MNHEY, CDR2 SVGAGI. Germline trimming cut 6 bases from V and 0 bases from J; bases unmatched to any gene: 7. CDR3 loop: CASSLKGQASYNEQFF. DNA of the CDR3: TGTGCCAGCAGCTTAAAGGGACAGGCCTCCTACAATGAGCAGTTCTTC.

This clonotype was picked up a small number of times. Here the CDR3 reads CASREPLHF. In DNA, the CDR3 is TGTGCCAGCAGGGAACCCCTCCACTTT. The gene calls are TRBV6-1 and TRBJ1-6; D ambiguous. Trimming pared 6 bases from V and 12 bases from J, leaving 3 bases between. CDR1 is MNHNS, CDR2 SASEGT, per germline. This CDR3 has 9 amino acids.

This clonotype was observed at least ten times. Relative to the germline gene, one junction end is altered; a read error may explain this. The chain has TRBV7-7 and TRBJ2-1, with 10 positions matching TRBD2. This CDR3 contains 15 residues. Germline V gene data show CDR1 as SSHAT and CDR2 as FNYEAQ (reference sequence). The CDR3 protein is CASSLRAGGPNEQFF. In DNA, the CDR3 is TGTGCTAGCAGCTTAAGAGCGGGGGGGCCAAATGAGCAGTTCTTC.

This clonotype was recorded a few times. The chain has TRBV7-6 and TRBJ1-5; D not certain. V shed 5 bases and J shed 0 bases, with 11 bases lying between them. The CDR3 contains 15 residues. The germline V gene encodes CDR1 SGHVS and CDR2 FNYEAQ. DNA for the CDR3: TGTGCCAGCAGCCCCCTCGGGGATAGCAATCAGCCCCAGCATTTT. Encoded protein: CASSPLGDSNQPQHF.

CDR3 residues: CASGLGRYEQYF. CDR3 DNA sequence: TGTGCTAGTGGTTTGGGACGATACGAGCAGTACTTC. V usage is TRBV12-5 and J usage is TRBJ2-7; D gene ambiguous. Germline V gives CDR1 LGHNT, CDR2 FRNRAP. This CDR3 has 12 amino acids. V lost 1 base and J 4 bases, leaving 5 bases between the germline ends.

This clonotype occurred many times. V usage is TRBV7-2 and J usage is TRBJ2-7, with D tentatively TRBD2 (5 bases). The CDR3 loop spans 15 amino acids. Trimming cost V 1 base and J 2 bases, with 12 bases left between them. Germline-derived CDR1 and CDR2 are SGHTA and FQGNSA. The CDR3 coding sequence is TGTGCCAGCAGCTTAGTGGGCGGGTCCCCCTACGAGCAGTACTTC. Its protein product is CASSLVGGSPYEQYF.

This chain uses TRBV7-2 with TRBJ2-7; TRBD1 matches 8 bases. The length of the CDR3 is 13 residues. Germline V gene sequence: CDR1 SGHTA, CDR2 FQGNSA. V dropped 5 bases and J dropped 9; count of bases not matched to a gene: 9. Here the CDR3 reads CASSATGVTGQYF. CDR3 DNA sequence: TGTGCCAGCAGCGCGACAGGGGTGACGGGGCAGTACTTC.

The chain employs TRBV7-9 and TRBJ1-1; D gene unclear. Germline-derived CDR1 and CDR2 are SEHNR and FQNEAQ (reference sequence). The CDR3 sequence is 15 residues long. V shed 4 bases and J shed 1 base, with 13 bases lying between them. CDR3: CASSSPSGRNTEAFF. The CDR3 bases are TGTGCCAGCAGCTCCCCCTCGGGCCGGAACACTGAAGCTTTCTTT. Filled out from reference TRBV7-9 and TRBJ1-1, the complete variable domain reads DTGVSQNPRHKITKRGQNVTFRCDPISEHNRLYWYRQTLGQGPEFLTYFQNEAQLEKSRLLSDRFSAERPKGSFSTLEIQRTEQGDSAMYLCASSSPSGRNTEAFFGQGTRLTVV.

This clonotype was seen more than once but under ten times. The V and J genes are TRBV7-3 and TRBJ2-1, with TRBD2 identical over 10 bases. Germline CDR1 is SGHTA and CDR2 is FQGTGA. The CDR3 covers 16 residues. The V gene end was trimmed by 3 bases and the J gene end by 2 bases; junction bases not matched to a gene: 4. DNA of the CDR3: TGTGCCAGCAGCTTTTTTAGCGGGGGGACCTACAATGAGCAGTTCTTC. Translating it yields CASSFFSGGTYNEQFF.

The chain joins TRBV11-2 to TRBJ2-1, with 10 bases aligning to TRBD1. Germline-derived CDR1 and CDR2 are SGHAT and FQNNGV. Unmatched junction bases numbered 10, after V lost 4 bases and J lost 7 bases. The CDR3 runs to 16 residues. In DNA, the CDR3 is TGTGCCAGCAGCTACCAGGACAGGGGGAGGTGGAATGAGCAGTTCTTC. Its protein is CASSYQDRGRWNEQFF. The full variable domain, completed using reference TRBV11-2 and TRBJ2-1, is EAGVAQSPRYKIIEKRQSVAFWCNPISGHATLYWYQQILGQGPKLLIQFQNNGVVDDSQLPKDRFSAERLKGVDSTLKIQPAKLEDSAVYLCASSYQDRGRWNEQFFGPGTRLTVL.

The V call is TRBV7-8, the J call TRBJ2-1, with 7 bases fitting TRBD1. CDR1 and CDR2 (germline): SGHVS, FQNEAQ. With 0 bases clipped from V and 9 bases from J, the junction kept 5 bases outside the gene matches. The CDR3 covers 14 residues. The CDR3 here is CASSLAGTVSEQFF. CDR3 DNA: TGTGCCAGCAGCTTAGCCGGGACAGTGAGTGAGCAGTTCTTC. The entire variable domain, with the rest obtained from reference TRBV7-8 and TRBJ2-1, is as follows: GAGVSQSPRYKVAKRGQDVALRCDPISGHVSLFWYQQALGQGPEFLTYFQNEAQLDKSGLPSDRFFAERPEGSVSTLKIQRTQQEDSAVYLCASSLAGTVSEQFFGPGTRLTVL.

This sequence joins TRBV20-1 and TRBJ2-7; a weak D match, TRBD1 (7 bases). CDR1 and CDR2 (germline): DFQATT, SNEGSKA (reference sequence). CDR3 size: 15 residues. V was clipped by 0 bases and J by 7 bases, with 19 bases between them. The CDR3, as DNA: TGCAGTGCTAGAGATCTCAGGGGGGCGCTGGGAGAGCAGTACTTC. Its translation is CSARDLRGALGEQYF.